The 32 T cell receptor beta chains in this list originate from one sample, sequenced in a study of regulatory T cells in long-lasting Graves disease. The sample's time point: persistent/refractory GD, antithyroid drugs over 5 years with positive TRAb. PBMC-derived RNA was used for the TCR library. Arm-PCR of CDR3 regions and iRepertoire HTBI primers were the basis on which TCR beta libraries were built. Each CDR3 protein is one row after TCRdb ran MiXCR on the multiplex PCR reads. The sample records under 500,000 distinct CDR3 sequences, less than 25% being singletons. Sequenced material: peripheral blood mononuclear cells (PBMCs), taken when the disease was refractory, from a patient treated with antithyroid drugs. The receptors shown here come from a female donor with Graves disease.

In the case of this clonotype: This may come from a read error, since a much larger clone is one base off. The chain carries TRBV18 and TRBJ1-2; 8 positions agree with TRBD1. This CDR3 comprises 15 residues. The trim removed 5 bases at V and 7 bases at J, leaving 12 bases unmatched. Germline V gene data show CDR1 as KGHSH and CDR2 as LQKENI. As DNA, the CDR3 is TGTGCCAGCTCATACGGACAGGGCTTTCCTCCTGGCTACACCTTC. Residues: CASSYGQGFPPGYTF.

The genes are TRBV27 and TRBJ2-7; 7 nucleotides match TRBD2. Germline values: CDR1 MNHEY, CDR2 SMNVEV (reference sequence). The V segment lost 3 bases and the J segment 0 bases; nucleotides outside the gene matches: 5. The CDR3 has 15 amino acids. This chain's CDR3 is CASSLIAGVSYEQYF. In DNA, the CDR3 is TGTGCCAGCAGTTTGATCGCGGGGGTCTCCTACGAGCAGTACTTC.

This clonotype was counted only a few times. Written as DNA, the CDR3 is TGTGCCAGCAGTTCCACCGGGACAGGGGTCCACGAGCAGTACTTC. Translated: CASSSTGTGVHEQYF. The chain joins TRBV27 to TRBJ2-7; 10 nucleotides match TRBD1. The CDR3 has 15 residues. V shed 4 bases, J shed 5 bases, and the junction held 8 bases outside the gene matches. Germline V gene data show CDR1 as MNHEY and CDR2 as SMNVEV (reference sequence).

This clonotype was recorded many times. The chain is built from TRBV28 and TRBJ1-4; 9 bases are shared with TRBD1. Germline CDR1 and CDR2: MDHEN and SYDVKM. Unmatched junction bases numbered 10, after V lost 6 bases and J lost 8 bases. This CDR3 is 15 amino acids long. CDR3 bases: TGTGCCAGCAGATTTACGGGACAGGGAAGCGAAAAACTGTTTTTT. As protein: CASRFTGQGSEKLFF.

This clonotype occurred many times. The CDR3 loop is CASSLFTGPSNQPQHF. In nucleotides, the CDR3 is TGTGCCAGCAGCCTCTTCACCGGGCCCTCCAATCAGCCCCAGCATTTT. This sequence joins TRBV2 and TRBJ1-5; D is undetermined. This CDR3 has 16 residues. V gave up 6 bases and J gave up 3 bases, with 18 bases separating them. Per the germline V gene, CDR1 is SNHLY and CDR2 is FYNNEI.

This clonotype was recorded many times. The genes are TRBV28 and TRBJ1-4; tentatively, D is TRBD1 (5 bases). Per germline, CDR1 MDHEN and CDR2 SYDVKM. V was shortened by 6 bases and J by 1 base, with 9 bases between the two germline ends. The CDR3 spans 14 residues. The CDR3: CASSPDRTNEKLFF. The CDR3 DNA reads as TGTGCCAGCAGCCCTGACAGAACTAATGAAAAACTGTTTTTT.

This clonotype was detected a few times. This chain links TRBV7-9 with TRBJ2-7; D remains unclear. There are 15 residues in the CDR3. CDR1 and CDR2 from the germline V gene are SEHNR and FQNEAQ (reference sequence). The ends were cut back, 1 base at V and 1 base at J, with 11 bases in the middle. CDR3 region: CASSLGLGPSYEQYF. In DNA form, the CDR3 reads TGTGCCAGCAGCTTAGGTTTAGGTCCTTCCTACGAGCAGTACTTC.

This clonotype appeared a few times. The gene calls are TRBV20-1 and TRBJ2-7; 8 bases map to TRBD1. The CDR3 contains 14 residues. In germline, CDR1 is DFQATT, CDR2 SNEGSKA (reference sequence). V gave up 6 bases and J gave up 2 bases; unmatched junction bases: 9. CDR3 loop: CSALDRERTYEQYF. CDR3 sequence (DNA): TGCAGTGCACTGGACAGGGAAAGGACCTACGAGCAGTACTTC.

This clonotype was found once. The chain links TRBV20-1 to TRBJ2-5; weak D call: TRBD1 (5 bases). Trimming took off 0 bases at V and 4 bases at J, with 9 bases between the two ends. This CDR3 has 13 residues. Looked up from germline, CDR1 is DFQATT and CDR2 is SNEGSKA (reference sequence). The DNA for the CDR3 is TGCAGTGCTAGAGAAGGGGTCAGAGAGACCCAGTACTTC. Residues: CSAREGVRETQYF.

In this sample, this clonotype turned up a few times. The chain employs TRBV7-9 and TRBJ2-7, with 14 positions matching TRBD2. This CDR3 comprises 14 residues. The germline V gene has CDR1 SEHNR and CDR2 FQNEAQ (reference sequence). V was clipped by 5 bases and J by 6 bases; unmatched bases: 3. CDR3 sequence reads: CASSRGLAGVEQYF. In DNA form, the CDR3 reads TGTGCCAGCAGCCGGGGACTAGCGGGAGTCGAGCAGTACTTC.

The table lists this clonotype with a few counts. This rearrangement joins TRBV19 to TRBJ1-1; D might be TRBD1 (5 bases). CDR3 length equals 13 residues. V was cut by 10 bases and J by 0 bases, with 12 bases left in between. Germline V CDR1 and CDR2: LNHDA, SQIVND (reference sequence). In DNA, the CDR3 is TGTGCCACCGGGGCAGGGATGAACACTGAAGCTTTCTTT. It specifies CATGAGMNTEAFF.

This clonotype was counted at least ten times. V usage is TRBV30 and J usage is TRBJ1-1, with 7 bases identical to TRBD1. Germline CDR1 GTSNPN, CDR2 SVGIG (reference sequence). The J segment lost 1 base and the V segment lost 3 bases, leaving 5 bases of the junction unmatched. CDR3 length: 14 amino acids. The CDR3 region is CAWSLGTANTEAFF. In DNA, the CDR3 is TGTGCCTGGAGCCTCGGGACAGCGAACACTGAAGCTTTCTTT.

This clonotype has only one observation. This chain joins TRBV20-1 and TRBJ1-6; the D gene is possibly TRBD1 (5 bases). CDR1 is DFQATT and CDR2 is SNEGSKA in the germline V gene (reference sequence). Trimming stripped 5 bases from V and 6 bases from J, with 14 bases between. The CDR3 has 14 amino acids. This chain's CDR3 is CSAAHGTFNSPLHF. CDR3 coding DNA: TGCAGTGCTGCCCACGGGACCTTTAATTCACCCCTCCACTTT.

The CDR3 nucleotides are TGTGCCAGCAGCTCGGACAGCTACTACGAGCAGTACTTC. It codes for CASSSDSYYEQYF. The chain links TRBV7-3 to TRBJ2-7, with D perhaps matching TRBD1 (6 bases). Per the germline V gene, CDR1 is SGHTA and CDR2 is FQGTGA. This CDR3 comprises 13 residues. Trimming stripped 4 bases from V and 3 bases from J, with 10 bases between.

The chain employs TRBV9 and TRBJ1-2; D ambiguous. This CDR3 is built from 15 residues. Germline-derived CDR1 and CDR2 are SGDLS and YYNGEE. Trimming cost V 0 bases and J 0 bases, with 9 bases left between them. CDR3 DNA sequence: TGTGCCAGCAGCGTAGCCGTCCAAGCTAACTATGGCTACACCTTC. It specifies CASSVAVQANYGYTF.

V is TRBV20-1 and J is TRBJ2-4, with 14 bases fitting TRBD2. V gave up 5 bases and J gave up 8 bases; unmatched junction bases: 5. The length of the CDR3 is 14 residues. The germline CDR1 and CDR2 sequences are DFQATT and SNEGSKA (reference sequence). CDR3 loop: CSAGTSGSQDIQYF. In DNA form, the CDR3 reads TGCAGTGCTGGGACTAGCGGGAGTCAGGACATTCAGTACTTC.

This clonotype was counted only a few times. This may arise from a read error, as a much more abundant clone is one base away. The chain carries TRBV6-1 and TRBJ2-7; 11 nucleotides line up with TRBD1. The CDR3 loop spans 14 amino acids. Germline-derived CDR1 and CDR2 are MNHNS and SASEGT. The ends lost 6 bases at V and 3 bases at J; junction bases unmatched: 4. Written as DNA, the CDR3 is TGTGCCAGCAGCCGGGACAGGGGGGTCTACGAGCAGTACTTC. Amino acid sequence: CASSRDRGVYEQYF.

This clonotype was counted many times. This rearrangement joins TRBV12-3 or TRBV12-4 to TRBJ2-5; unclear D gene. Trimming left V 5 bases short and J 4 bases short, with 14 bases between. The CDR3 runs to 14 residues. The chain's CDR3 is CASSAVSRGETQYF. In nucleotides, the CDR3 is TGTGCCAGCAGTGCCGTTTCGCGCGGAGAGACCCAGTACTTC.

In this sample, this clonotype turned up many times. V is TRBV28 and J is TRBJ2-2; perhaps TRBD2 as D (5 bases). This CDR3 is 14 amino acids long. Germline V lookup: CDR1 MDHEN, CDR2 SYDVKM. V was shortened by 4 bases and J by 4 bases, with 10 bases between the two germline ends. The CDR3 DNA follows: TGTGCCAGCAGTTCCGGGGTGGGCACCGGGGAGCTGTTTTTT. This encodes CASSSGVGTGELFF.

This clonotype was recorded many times. The V and J genes are TRBV2 and TRBJ2-2; 8 positions match TRBD2. CDR1 is SNHLY, CDR2 FYNNEI, per germline. This CDR3 is 14 amino acids long. Trimming took 7 bases from V and 6 from J; bases not matched to a gene: 7. CDR3 sequence reads: CASTRTSSPGELFF. In nucleotides, the CDR3 is TGTGCCAGCACCCGGACTAGCAGTCCCGGGGAGCTGTTTTTT.

This clonotype was seen many times. V and J are TRBV27 and TRBJ1-1, with unresolved D. From germline, CDR1 is MNHEY and CDR2 SMNVEV (reference sequence). The CDR3 totals 16 residues. Trimming stripped 1 base from V and 2 bases from J, with 14 bases between. The CDR3 sequence: CASSLFGRGDNTEAFF. In nucleotides, the CDR3 is TGTGCCAGCAGTTTATTCGGCCGGGGAGATAACACTGAAGCTTTCTTT.

This clonotype was detected ten times or more. The V and J genes are TRBV7-9 and TRBJ2-7; TRBD1 matches at 9 bases. The CDR3 runs 14 residues. Trimming took 5 bases from V and 3 from J; bases not matched to a gene: 5. Germline V gene sequence: CDR1 SEHNR, CDR2 FQNEAQ (reference sequence). DNA for the CDR3: TGTGCCAGCAGCAGCCGGGACAGGGACTACGAGCAGTACTTC. Encoded protein: CASSSRDRDYEQYF.

The V call is TRBV12-5, the J call TRBJ2-7, with no clear D. Germline lookup yields CDR1 LGHNT and CDR2 FRNRAP. Trimming took off 0 bases at V and 6 bases at J, with 9 bases between the two ends. The CDR3 sequence is 13 residues long. Written as DNA, the CDR3 is TGTGCTAGTGGTTTGGTATCCTTTCCCGAGCAGTACTTC. Its protein product is CASGLVSFPEQYF.

This clonotype appeared a few times. The chain carries TRBV7-8 and TRBJ2-7; TRBD1 might be the D (5 bases). Deletions cut 5 bases from V and 2 bases from J, with 13 bases between. Germline V gives CDR1 SGHVS, CDR2 FQNEAQ. CDR3 length: 14 amino acids. CDR3 DNA: TGTGCCAGCAGCCCCTCGTGGGGCACCTACGAGCAGTACTTC. It encodes CASSPSWGTYEQYF.

There are many counts of this clonotype. The CDR3, as DNA: TGTGCCACCAGTGCCATGACCAGGGGCAACTACAATGAGCAGTTCTTC. This translates into CATSAMTRGNYNEQFF. The chain uses TRBV24-1 and TRBJ2-1; a weak D match, TRBD1 (6 bases). The CDR3 runs 16 residues. Germline V CDR1 and CDR2: KGHDR, SFDVKD. Between the trimmed V and J ends, which lost 5 bases and 3 bases, there was a span of 16 bases.

In regard to this clonotype: A much larger clone sits a single nucleotide away, making a read error possible. The CDR3 spells CSADLDRSDSPLHF. The CDR3 nucleotides read TGCAGTGCTGACCTGGACAGGAGTGATTCACCCCTCCACTTT. The V and J genes are TRBV20-1 and TRBJ1-6, with 7 positions matching TRBD1. Germline CDR1 reads DFQATT; CDR2 reads SNEGSKA (reference sequence). The CDR3 consists of 14 residues. Trimming cost V 5 bases and J 8 bases; bases outside gene matches: 9.

Worth noting for this clonotype: Without the conserved terminal phenylalanine or tryptophan, this CDR3 likely stems from a read error. This rearrangement joins TRBV4-1 to TRBJ1-5; D is undetermined. This CDR3 is 18 amino acids long. Looked up from germline, CDR1 is MGHRA and CDR2 is YSYEKL. V was trimmed by 0 bases and J by 0 bases, leaving 15 bases between them. The CDR3: CASSQDSMAVYSNQPQHL. The CDR3 coding sequence is TGCGCCAGCAGCCAAGATTCCATGGCAGTTTATAGCAATCAGCCCCAGCATCTT.

This clonotype was found many times. The gene calls are TRBV6-5 and TRBJ2-5; TRBD1 agrees at 7 bases. In germline, CDR1 is MNHEY, CDR2 SVGAGI. The CDR3 covers 16 residues. V was pared by 0 bases and J by 4 bases, with 8 bases of the junction left unmatched. The CDR3 region is CASSYSTGSNAETQYF. In DNA form, the CDR3 reads TGTGCCAGCAGTTACTCGACAGGGTCCAACGCAGAGACCCAGTACTTC.

This clonotype has only a few counts. The rearrangement joins TRBV6-6 to TRBJ1-2; D is possibly TRBD1 (5 bases). Germline V gene sequence: CDR1 MNHNY, CDR2 SVGAGI (reference sequence). Trimming shortened V by 0 bases and J by 5 bases, and 13 bases separated the two germline ends. This CDR3 has 15 residues. The CDR3 loop is CASSYSGAGRYGYTF. The CDR3 nucleotides are TGTGCCAGCAGTTACTCGGGCGCAGGGCGGTATGGCTACACCTTC.

This clonotype was counted ten times or more. The chain combines TRBV2 with TRBJ1-3; D gene uncertain. The CDR3 extends over 14 amino acids. From germline, CDR1 is SNHLY and CDR2 FYNNEI. The germline V and J ends were trimmed by 8 bases and 0 bases, with 11 bases remaining between them. CDR3: CASRRESSGNTIYF. The CDR3 DNA follows: TGTGCCAGCCGACGGGAAAGCTCTGGAAACACCATATATTTT.

This chain links TRBV12-3 or TRBV12-4 with TRBJ2-3; TRBD2 matches at 7 bases. The trim removed 1 base at V and 6 bases at J, leaving 1 base unmatched. CDR3 length: 13 amino acids. The CDR3 is CASSLVGGDTQYF. The CDR3 DNA reads as TGTGCCAGCAGTTTAGTCGGGGGGGATACGCAGTATTTT.

This clonotype was counted a few times. The genes are TRBV6-1 and TRBJ1-5; D is ambiguous. The CDR3 sequence is 13 residues long. The V gene lost 6 bases and the J gene lost 1 base, with 7 bases spanning the gap. Germline CDR1 is MNHNS and CDR2 is SASEGT. The CDR3 sequence is CASREASNQPQHF. The CDR3 region has the DNA TGTGCCAGCAGAGAGGCAAGCAATCAGCCCCAGCATTTT.